The present T cell receptor (beta chain) was sequenced within a study of OX40 agonist ivuxolimab in advanced cancers. Findings and limits, study-wide: Low clonal expansion, among the lowest seen, marked partial responders at 0.1-3.0 mg/kg.

This CDR3 is 14 amino acids long. V lost 3 bases, J lost 4 bases, and 4 bases stayed unmatched. Germline V gene data show CDR1 as KGHSH and CDR2 as LQKENI. Assay used: immunoSEQ multiplex PCR; TCRdb lists only in-frame clones, some missing. The profile covers 53,000 or so clones, with more than 70% appearing a single time and 2% to 2.5% taken by the ten largest. Samples of blood were obtained at baseline, on cycle 4 day 1, and on cycle 7 day 1. A word on this clone: The antigen remains undetermined.

The receptor was isolated from an adult with an advanced solid tumor such as melanoma, head and neck, liver or kidney cancer. The material sequenced was CD4+ or CD8+ T cells sorted from blood, taken in a trial of the OX40 agonist ivuxolimab. This sequence joins TRBV18 and TRBJ1-1, with 8 bases matching TRBD1. This chain's CDR3 is CASSPTQGGTEAFF. DNA for the CDR3: TGTGCCAGCTCACCTACACAGGGGGGCACTGAAGCTTTCTTT.